A single sample is the source of the 28 T cell receptor beta chains below, sequenced in a study of cytomegalovirus exposure and HLA in healthy donors. Primers included in the PCR were 60 Vbeta and 13 Jbeta primers. Profiling relied on immunoSEQ multiplex PCR, and the TCRdb table lists in-frame clones only, not all of them. The record lists 70,000 to 75,000 clones, of which the ten most abundant hold approximately 3.9%. Sequenced material: PBMCs. The source is a female donor in good health and CMV-seropositive.

This chain joins TRBV4-1 and TRBJ1-4, with a weak D call TRBD1 (5 bases). This CDR3 has 15 amino acids. CDR1 MGHRA and CDR2 YSYEKL come from the germline V gene. The ends were cut back, 1 base at V and 7 bases at J, with 13 bases in the middle. This chain's CDR3 is CASSQGWGGGEKLFF. CDR3 DNA sequence: TGCGCCAGCAGCCAAGGATGGGGGGGAGGTGAAAAACTGTTTTTT.

The J gene is TRBJ1-1, the V gene TRBV2, with D tentatively TRBD1 (5 bases). Germline CDR1 is SNHLY and CDR2 is FYNNEI. Trimming removed 4 bases at V and 5 bases at J, with 17 bases between. The CDR3 has 15 residues. As DNA, the CDR3 is TGTGCCAGCAGTGGCCCCGCGGGGGTTGAAACTGAAGCTTTCTTT. Protein sequence: CASSGPAGVETEAFF.

CDR3 DNA: TGTGCCAGCAGCGTAGTTGGCTCCGCGGGCACAGATACGCAGTATTTT. As protein: CASSVVGSAGTDTQYF. The rearrangement joins TRBV9 to TRBJ2-3; D unclear. The V gene's germline CDR1 is SGDLS and CDR2 YYNGEE. The ends were cut back, 0 bases at V and 1 base at J, with 12 bases in the middle. The CDR3 has 16 amino acids.

The chain is built from TRBV11-2 and TRBJ2-1; D unresolved. Germline V gene sequence: CDR1 SGHAT, CDR2 FQNNGV. V lost 5 bases, J lost 10 bases, and 18 bases lay in between. This CDR3 spans 14 amino acids. CDR3 nucleotide sequence: TGTGCCAGCAGCACCCTATCCTCCATTCTGGAGCAGTTCTTC. It encodes CASSTLSSILEQFF.

Turning to this clone: Germline is not matched at one junction end, which may reflect a read error. V usage is TRBV6-5 and J usage is TRBJ2-7; 9 bases match TRBD1. Germline loops: CDR1 MNHEY, CDR2 SVGAGI. The CDR3 totals 16 residues. CDR3 loop: CASSYILTGGHYGQYF. The CDR3 DNA follows: TGTGCCAGCAGCTACATTTTGACAGGGGGTCACTACGGGCAGTACTTC.

A remark on this clone: At one end the junction does not follow the germline gene, possibly because of a read error. The CDR3 nucleotides read TGTGCCAGCAGCCGCGGGGACGGCACAGATAAGCAGTATTTT. Encoded protein: CASSRGDGTDKQYF. This chain joins TRBV7-9 and TRBJ2-3, with a weak D call TRBD2 (6 bases). In germline, CDR1 is SEHNR, CDR2 FQNEAQ (reference sequence). The length of the CDR3 is 14 residues.

The CDR3 protein is CASSVGLANTDTQYF. Here the CDR3 DNA reads TGCGCCAGCAGCGTGGGACTAGCAAACACAGATACGCAGTATTTT. The chain recombines TRBV5-1 with TRBJ2-3; 9 bases agree with TRBD2. Losses at the gene ends were 4 bases for V and 2 bases for J; bases not matched to a gene: 5. This CDR3 has 15 amino acids. Germline CDR1 and CDR2: SGHRS and YFSETQ.

This sequence joins TRBV2 and TRBJ2-5, with 7 bases that match TRBD1. Unmatched junction bases numbered 7, after V lost 7 bases and J lost 2 bases. The CDR3 length is 14 residues. CDR1 and CDR2 (germline): SNHLY, FYNNEI. The CDR3 loop is CASTLGQQQETQYF. The CDR3 bases are TGTGCCAGCACTCTGGGACAGCAGCAAGAGACCCAGTACTTC. The full variable domain, completed using reference TRBV2 and TRBJ2-5, is EPEVTQTPSHQVTQMGQEVILRCVPISNHLYFYWYRQILGQKVEFLVSFYNNEISEKSEIFDDQFSVERPDGSNFTLKIRSTKLEDSAMYFCASTLGQQQETQYFGPGTRLLVL.

This sequence joins TRBV28 and TRBJ1-5; D not resolved. The V end was cut by 3 bases, the J end by 6 bases, with 15 bases between. Germline values: CDR1 MDHEN, CDR2 SYDVKM. CDR3 length equals 15 residues. The CDR3 DNA follows: TGTGCCAGCAGTTTTGCGGATCCTGGTAGTCAGCCCCAGCATTTT. Translation gives CASSFADPGSQPQHF.

The chain employs TRBV5-1 and TRBJ2-7, with 8 bases matching TRBD1. Germline trimming cut 4 bases from V and 6 bases from J; bases unmatched to any gene: 12. CDR1 is SGHRS, CDR2 YFSETQ, per germline. This CDR3 has 15 residues. The CDR3 sequence is CASSLRADRDGEQYF. The DNA for the CDR3 is TGCGCCAGCAGCCTCCGGGCGGACAGGGACGGCGAGCAGTACTTC.

The CDR3 bases are TGCAGCGTCCTCGGGGGCGGGAGGGGAGAGACCCAGTACTTC. Its translation is CSVLGGGRGETQYF. The V call is TRBV29-1, the J call TRBJ2-5; 9 bases are a match to TRBD2. CDR3 size: 14 residues. Trimming at V came to 6 bases and at J to 4 bases, leaving 9 bases not matched to a gene. From germline, CDR1 is SQVTM and CDR2 ANQGSEA.

V is TRBV27 and J is TRBJ2-7, with D possibly TRBD1 on 6 matching bases. The CDR3 length is 16 residues. Trimming pared 1 base from V and 7 bases from J, leaving 20 bases between. Germline V gene data show CDR1 as MNHEY and CDR2 as SMNVEV (reference sequence). CDR3: CASSLFTPKQGWEQYF. The DNA of the CDR3 is TGTGCCAGCAGTTTATTTACCCCGAAACAGGGTTGGGAGCAGTACTTC.

This sequence joins TRBV18 and TRBJ1-1; a possible D gene is TRBD1 (6 bases). CDR1 is KGHSH, CDR2 LQKENI, per germline. Trimming cost V 0 bases and J 10 bases, with 12 bases left between them. The CDR3 is 13 residues long. Here the CDR3 reads CASSPPGGRLAFF. CDR3 bases: TGTGCCAGCTCACCACCGGGGGGGCGTTTAGCTTTCTTT.

The genes are TRBV11-2 and TRBJ1-5; 7 nucleotides agree with TRBD1. In germline, CDR1 is SGHAT, CDR2 FQNNGV. The CDR3 totals 14 residues. V lost 3 bases, J lost 2 bases, and 1 base stayed unmatched. The chain's CDR3 is CASSFRGGNQPQHF. DNA for the CDR3: TGTGCCAGCAGCTTCAGGGGGGGCAATCAGCCCCAGCATTTT.

The chain has TRBV6-5 and TRBJ2-1; tentative D call: TRBD1 (6 bases). CDR3 length: 15 residues. CDR1 is MNHEY, CDR2 SVGAGI, per germline. V shed 2 bases and J shed 5 bases, with 13 bases lying between them. The CDR3 DNA follows: TGTGCCAGCAGTTACGCCCAGGGGCTGGACAATGAGCAGTTCTTC. Translated, it gives CASSYAQGLDNEQFF.

The chain links TRBV6-1 to TRBJ2-1, with 12 bases matching TRBD2. CDR3 size: 15 residues. J was trimmed by 5 bases and V by 6 bases; bases with no gene match: 5. The germline CDR1 and CDR2 sequences are MNHNS and SASEGT. The CDR3 nucleotides read TGTGCCAGCAGCAGACTAGCGGGAGCAAACAATGAGCAGTTCTTC. As protein: CASSRLAGANNEQFF.

This chain uses TRBV27 with TRBJ2-1; 8 bases fit TRBD1. This CDR3 region has 16 residues. With V trimmed by 2 bases and J by 7 bases, 10 bases remained unmatched. In germline, CDR1 is MNHEY, CDR2 SMNVEV (reference sequence). CDR3 residues: CASSLSSGDRRNEQFF. DNA of the CDR3: TGTGCCAGCAGTTTAAGTTCAGGGGACAGGCGGAATGAGCAGTTCTTC.

The chain employs TRBV4-1 and TRBJ2-3; TRBD1 might be the D (6 bases). The CDR3 is 14 residues long. Looked up from germline, CDR1 is MGHRA and CDR2 is YSYEKL. V was cut by 0 bases and J by 5 bases, with 9 bases left in between. The DNA for the CDR3 is TGCGCCAGCAGCCAAGAGGGGGCGGAAGATACGCAGTATTTT. The encoded protein is CASSQEGAEDTQYF.

The rearrangement links TRBV2 to TRBJ2-1, with D perhaps matching TRBD2 (5 bases). CDR1 and CDR2 from the germline V gene are SNHLY and FYNNEI. This CDR3 spans 11 amino acids. V shed 6 bases and J shed 8 bases, with 8 bases lying between them. The CDR3 nucleotides read TGTGCCAGCAGCGGAGGCTATGAGCAGTTCTTC. It is translated as CASSGGYEQFF. Using reference TRBV2 and TRBJ2-1 for the parts outside the CDR3, the full variable domain is EPEVTQTPSHQVTQMGQEVILRCVPISNHLYFYWYRQILGQKVEFLVSFYNNEISEKSEIFDDQFSVERPDGSNFTLKIRSTKLEDSAMYFCASSGGYEQFFGPGTRLTVL.

V usage is TRBV6-5 and J usage is TRBJ1-2; D is perhaps TRBD1 (5 bases). The CDR3 extends over 14 amino acids. V lost 2 bases to trimming and J lost 4 bases, with 11 bases between them. Germline values: CDR1 MNHEY, CDR2 SVGAGI. CDR3 residues: CASSYRRDGYGYTF. The CDR3 region has the DNA TGTGCCAGCAGTTACAGGAGGGACGGCTATGGCTACACCTTC.

The chain couples TRBV9 to TRBJ2-3, with TRBD2 matching over 8 bases. Germline CDR1 reads SGDLS; CDR2 reads YYNGEE. The V segment lost 4 bases and the J segment 6 bases; nucleotides outside the gene matches: 10. This CDR3 is 15 amino acids long. The CDR3 reads CASSPTSGFWDTQYF. The CDR3 bases are TGTGCCAGCAGCCCTACTAGCGGATTTTGGGATACGCAGTATTTT.

The chain uses TRBV28 and TRBJ2-7; perhaps TRBD1 as D (7 bases). The CDR3 loop spans 17 amino acids. CDR1 is MDHEN, CDR2 SYDVKM, per germline. Deletions cut 8 bases from V and 0 bases from J, with 23 bases between. The CDR3 DNA reads as TGTGCCAGCCAGACCCCCCGGGGCAGGGGGGACTCCTACGAGCAGTACTTC. Residues: CASQTPRGRGDSYEQYF.

The V call is TRBV19, the J call TRBJ2-3; 8 bases align to TRBD2. The CDR3 loop spans 16 amino acids. Per the germline V gene, CDR1 is LNHDA and CDR2 is SQIVND (reference sequence). The V and J ends lost 2 bases and 5 bases, in that order; junction bases with no gene match: 9. The DNA of the CDR3 is TGTGCCAGTAGTATATCCTCTAGCGGGTTGGGAGATACGCAGTATTTT. It is translated as CASSISSSGLGDTQYF.

The chain uses TRBV6-1 and TRBJ1-2; 8 bases are shared with TRBD1. CDR3 length equals 16 residues. With 4 bases clipped from V and 4 bases from J, the junction kept 11 bases outside the gene matches. Germline V gene data show CDR1 as MNHNS and CDR2 as SASEGT. DNA for the CDR3: TGTGCCAGCAGTGTGACCGGGACAGGAGGGCCCTATGGCTACACCTTC. Translation: CASSVTGTGGPYGYTF.

This sequence joins TRBV4-3 and TRBJ2-1; 8 bases line up with TRBD2. Germline assignment: CDR1 LGHNA and CDR2 YSLEER. The CDR3 consists of 17 residues. The V and J ends lost 0 bases and 5 bases, in that order; junction bases with no gene match: 9. The DNA of the CDR3 is TGCGCCAGCAGCCAAGATCAGAGCGGGGGTTCCGACAATGAGCAGTTCTTC. Translating it yields CASSQDQSGGSDNEQFF.

The chain couples TRBV19 to TRBJ1-1; 7 nucleotides agree with TRBD1. CDR1 is LNHDA and CDR2 is SQIVND in the germline V gene (reference sequence). The V and J ends lost 5 bases and 2 bases, in that order; junction bases with no gene match: 5. The CDR3 covers 14 residues. CDR3 nucleotide sequence: TGTGCCAGTAGTCCAGGGGACAGAAACACTGAAGCTTTCTTT. It is translated as CASSPGDRNTEAFF.

The gene calls are TRBV9 and TRBJ2-7; TRBD2 matches 13 bases. Germline trimming cut 4 bases from V and 5 bases from J; bases unmatched to any gene: 12. Germline V gene sequence: CDR1 SGDLS, CDR2 YYNGEE. This CDR3 region has 17 residues. This CDR3 is CASSPFSGTSGGDEQYF. CDR3 in DNA: TGTGCCAGCAGCCCCTTTAGCGGAACTAGCGGGGGGGACGAGCAGTACTTC.

The chain employs TRBV5-1 and TRBJ1-6, with TRBD1 as a possible D gene (6 bases). CDR1 SGHRS and CDR2 YFSETQ come from the germline V gene. The CDR3 covers 19 residues. V lost 1 base to trimming and J lost 7 bases, with 24 bases between them. The CDR3 DNA follows: TGCGCCAGCAGCTTGTATGGGACACGGCGAAACCTGTTAAATTCACCCCTCCACTTT. It yields the protein CASSLYGTRRNLLNSPLHF.